The present entry profiles one T cell receptor beta chain with its context. Its antigen is undetermined. An approximately 10-day culture period preceded the isolation of CD4+ T cells. Subjects were given two BNT162b2 or mRNA-1273 vaccine doses. The J segment lost 1 base and the V segment lost 6 bases, leaving 4 bases of the junction unmatched. The CDR3 has 14 residues. The germline V gene has CDR1 SQVTM and CDR2 ANQGSEA. Measured with immunoSEQ multiplex PCR; TCRdb has only the in-frame clones, and not every one. The sample yields 45,000 to 55,000 clones, around 70% seen once. This record comes from a study of vaccination effects on CD4 cells after COVID-19.

Material: CD4+ T cells from PBMCs cultured without peptide, obtained after COVID-19 vaccination. This receptor was taken from a human donor who received a COVID-19 vaccine. The V gene is TRBV29-1, the J gene TRBJ2-1, with 9 positions matching TRBD2. The CDR3 DNA sequence: TGCAGCGTACCAGGACTAGCGTCCTACAATGAGCAGTTCTTC. Residues: CSVPGLASYNEQFF.